The next 11 T cell receptor beta chains were all read from a single sample in a study of T-cell reconstitution after alpha-beta-depleted transplantation in children listed by TCRdb under 2016. Library construction relied on PCR. Sequencing instrument: Illumina HiSeq 2500. To normalize quantification of the TCRbeta repertoire, the TCR libraries were built with molecular barcoding that relied on unique molecular identifiers. The public reads were quality trimmed at Q25 with fastp and then assembled into clones with MiXCR by TCRdb, keeping productive beta chains. Rows merge per CDR3 protein into single entries with the most common DNA and genes. For this sample the table gives under 250,000 distinct CDR3 sequences, of which 5.5% to 7% were detected only once. The ten most abundant clones make up 5% to 6.5% of the sample. The treatment or condition label on this specimen signifies: allogeneic hematopoietic cell transplantation with graft depleted of TCRalphabeta T cells and CD19 B cells.

This specimen was PBMCs, taken before TCRalphabeta/CD19-depleted stem cell transplant. The receptors come from a boy aged 2 to 10 with acute lymphoblastic leukemia, due to receive a stem cell transplant.

This clonotype was seen at least ten times. This sequence joins TRBV20-1 and TRBJ2-2, with 7 bases identical to TRBD1. Germline CDR1 reads DFQATT; CDR2 reads SNEGSKA (reference sequence). V lost 5 bases to trimming and J lost 2 bases; unmatched junction nucleotides: 8. CDR3 size: 15 residues. This CDR3 reads CSARQGAINTGELFF. CDR3 bases: TGCAGTGCTCGACAGGGAGCGATCAACACCGGGGAGCTGTTTTTT.

This clonotype has just a few counts. As the CDR3 is not closed by the conserved phenylalanine or tryptophan, this likely results from a read error. J is TRBJ1-1 and V is TRBV7-2, with 8 bases lining up with TRBD1. Germline trimming cut 2 bases from V and 1 base from J; bases unmatched to any gene: 9. This CDR3 is built from 17 residues. Germline loops: CDR1 SGHTA, CDR2 FQGNSA. The CDR3 reads CASSLRTGPYENTEAFS. The CDR3 coding sequence is TGTGCCAGCAGCTTACGGACAGGGCCCTACGAGAACACTGAAGCTTTCTCT.

This clonotype was seen repeatedly, ten times or more. The chain joins TRBV6-1 to TRBJ1-1; D not resolved. Germline V CDR1 and CDR2: MNHNS, SASEGT. The V end lost 2 bases, the J end lost 4 bases, and 14 bases lay between the germline ends. This CDR3 contains 15 residues. This CDR3 reads CASSEPGSATTEAFF. The CDR3 coding sequence is TGTGCCAGCAGTGAACCGGGGTCCGCAACCACTGAAGCTTTCTTT.

This clonotype was picked up many times. The CDR3 sequence is CASSSLTSGRTDTQYF. The CDR3 nucleotides read TGCGCCAGCAGCTCCCTGACTAGCGGGAGGACAGATACGCAGTATTTT. The chain uses TRBV5-1 and TRBJ2-3; TRBD2 matches at 13 bases. V was clipped by 3 bases and J by 3 bases; unmatched bases: 4. Germline V gives CDR1 SGHRS, CDR2 YFSETQ. The CDR3 spans 16 residues. The variable domain in full, with the rest retrieved from reference TRBV5-1 and TRBJ2-3, is KAGVTQTPRYLIKTRGQQVTLSCSPISGHRSVSWYQQTPGQGLQFLFEYFSETQRNKGNFPGRFSGRQFSNSRSEMNVSTLELGDSALYLCASSSLTSGRTDTQYFGPGTRLTVL.

The rearrangement uses TRBV20-1 and TRBJ2-1, with D perhaps TRBD2 (5 bases). The V gene's germline CDR1 is DFQATT and CDR2 SNEGSKA (reference sequence). The CDR3 loop spans 17 amino acids. DNA for the CDR3: TGCTGCGCTAGCCTTGGATGGCGAGACGGCACCTACAATGAGCAGTTCTTC. Protein product: CCASLGWRDGTYNEQFF.

This clonotype was seen repeatedly, ten times or more. V gene TRBV5-1 combines with J gene TRBJ2-2; no reliable D call. Germline lookup yields CDR1 SGHRS and CDR2 YFSETQ. The CDR3 has 15 amino acids. Trimming pared 4 bases from V and 2 bases from J, leaving 12 bases between. CDR3 nucleotides: TGCGCCAGCAGCCTGGTAGATATTAACACCGGGGAGCTGTTTTTT. Amino acid sequence: CASSLVDINTGELFF.

In this sample, this clonotype turned up a few times. The chain links TRBV6-2 or TRBV6-3 to TRBJ2-7; 7 nucleotides line up with TRBD2. The CDR3 totals 15 residues. The V and J ends lost 5 bases and 3 bases, in that order; junction bases with no gene match: 10. The germline gives CDR1 MNHEY, CDR2 SVGEGT. CDR3 loop: CASSGPGLTLYEQYF. For the CDR3, the DNA is TGTGCCAGCAGTGGACCGGGACTAACCCTCTACGAGCAGTACTTC.

In this sample, this clonotype turned up many times. The rearrangement uses TRBV28 and TRBJ1-5, with D perhaps TRBD1 (5 bases). Germline V gives CDR1 MDHEN, CDR2 SYDVKM. The V end lost 5 bases, the J end lost 6 bases, and 23 bases lay between the germline ends. CDR3 length equals 17 residues. CDR3 in DNA: TGTGCCAGCAGTACCTACCAGGGCCAGGGTATCAGTCAGCCCCAGCATTTT. Translating gives CASSTYQGQGISQPQHF.

This clonotype was counted at least ten times. The chain carries TRBV28 and TRBJ2-4, with 7 bases that match TRBD2. This CDR3 is 15 amino acids long. The germline V gene has CDR1 MDHEN and CDR2 SYDVKM. The J segment lost 0 bases and the V segment lost 8 bases, leaving 7 bases of the junction unmatched. The DNA for the CDR3 is TGTGCCAGCGGGTCGGCGGGGGAAGCCAAAAACATTCAGTACTTC. This codes for CASGSAGEAKNIQYF.

This clonotype was seen ten or more times. This sequence joins TRBV7-9 and TRBJ2-7; no clear D. V was cut by 6 bases and J by 0 bases, with 15 bases left in between. The CDR3 covers 15 residues. Germline CDR1 reads SEHNR; CDR2 reads FQNEAQ (reference sequence). The CDR3 DNA reads TGTGCCAGCAGGGTCGGTGGCGGAAGCTCCTACGAGCAGTACTTC. Protein sequence: CASRVGGGSSYEQYF.

This clonotype was observed many times. The V call is TRBV5-5, the J call TRBJ2-7; D is undetermined. V lost 1 base, J lost 2 bases, and 4 bases lay in between. Per the germline V gene, CDR1 is SGHKS and CDR2 is YYEKEE (reference sequence). This CDR3 spans 12 amino acids. CDR3 nucleotide sequence: TGTGCCAGCAGCTTGCGAACCTACGAGCAGTACTTC. Amino acid sequence: CASSLRTYEQYF.